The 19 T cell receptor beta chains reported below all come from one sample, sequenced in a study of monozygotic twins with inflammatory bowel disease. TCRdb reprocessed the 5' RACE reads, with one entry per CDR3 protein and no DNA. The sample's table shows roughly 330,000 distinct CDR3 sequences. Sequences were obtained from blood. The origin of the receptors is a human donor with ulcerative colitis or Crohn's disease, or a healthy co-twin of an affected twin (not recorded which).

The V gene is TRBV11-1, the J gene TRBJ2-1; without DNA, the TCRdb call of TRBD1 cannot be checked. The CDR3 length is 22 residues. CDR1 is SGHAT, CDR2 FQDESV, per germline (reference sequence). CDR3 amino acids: CASSLAPQPGTGGTVSYNEQFF.

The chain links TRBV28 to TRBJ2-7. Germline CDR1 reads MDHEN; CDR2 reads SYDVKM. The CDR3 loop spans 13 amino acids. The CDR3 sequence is CASSWGDLYEQYF.

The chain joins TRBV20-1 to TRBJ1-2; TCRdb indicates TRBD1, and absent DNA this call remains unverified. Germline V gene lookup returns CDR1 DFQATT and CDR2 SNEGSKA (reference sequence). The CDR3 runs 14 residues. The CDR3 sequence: CSANGAFTNYGYTF.

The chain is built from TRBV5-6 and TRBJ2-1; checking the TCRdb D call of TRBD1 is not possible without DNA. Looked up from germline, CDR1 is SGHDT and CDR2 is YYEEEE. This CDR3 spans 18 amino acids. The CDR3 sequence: CASSAPGQGARSYNEQFF. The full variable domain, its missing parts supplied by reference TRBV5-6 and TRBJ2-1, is DAGVTQSPTHLIKTRGQQVTLRCSPKSGHDTVSWYQQALGQGPQFIFQYYEEEERQRGNFPDRFSGHQFPNYSSELNVNALLLGDSALYLCASSAPGQGARSYNEQFFGPGTRLTVL.

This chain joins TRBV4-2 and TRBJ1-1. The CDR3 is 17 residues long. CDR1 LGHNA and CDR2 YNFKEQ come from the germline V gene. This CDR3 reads CASSPTKSGTLNTEAFF.

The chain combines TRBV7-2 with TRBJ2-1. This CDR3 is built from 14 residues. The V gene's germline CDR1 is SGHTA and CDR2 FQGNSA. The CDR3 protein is CASSLGGFYNEQFF.

The CDR3 region is CSASTGPNYGYTF. The genes are TRBV29-1 and TRBJ1-2; absent DNA, TCRdb's TRBD1 call cannot be checked. The CDR3 has 13 residues. Germline V gives CDR1 SQVTM, CDR2 ANQGSEA.

CDR3 amino acids: CASGYRTGGQETQYF. The chain combines TRBV19 with TRBJ2-5. This CDR3 spans 15 amino acids. Germline V gene lookup returns CDR1 LNHDA and CDR2 SQIVND (reference sequence).

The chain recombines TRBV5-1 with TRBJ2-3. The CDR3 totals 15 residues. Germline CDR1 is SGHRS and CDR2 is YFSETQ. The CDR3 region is CASSLAGKSTDTQYF. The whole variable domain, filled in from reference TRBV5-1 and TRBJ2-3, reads KAGVTQTPRYLIKTRGQQVTLSCSPISGHRSVSWYQQTPGQGLQFLFEYFSETQRNKGNFPGRFSGRQFSNSRSEMNVSTLELGDSALYLCASSLAGKSTDTQYFGPGTRLTVL.

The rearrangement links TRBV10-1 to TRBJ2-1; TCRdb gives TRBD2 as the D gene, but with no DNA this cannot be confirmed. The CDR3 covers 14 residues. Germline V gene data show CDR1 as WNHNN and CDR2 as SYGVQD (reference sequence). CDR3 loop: CASSASGSYDEQFF.

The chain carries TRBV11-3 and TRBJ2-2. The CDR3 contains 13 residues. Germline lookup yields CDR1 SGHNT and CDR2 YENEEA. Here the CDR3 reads CASSHTPTGELFF.

CDR3 residues: CASSKGYRTGRSYEQYF. The chain recombines TRBV21-1 with TRBJ2-7; lacking DNA, the TRBD1 call made by TCRdb goes unchecked. TRBV21-1 is deemed a pseudogene. The CDR3 is made up of 17 amino acids.

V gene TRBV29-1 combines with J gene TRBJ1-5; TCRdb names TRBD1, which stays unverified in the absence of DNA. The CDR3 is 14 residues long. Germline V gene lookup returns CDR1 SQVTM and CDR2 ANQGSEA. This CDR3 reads CSVAPGQPNQPQHF. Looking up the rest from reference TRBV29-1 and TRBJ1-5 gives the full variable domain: SAVISQKPSRDICQRGTSLTIQCQVDSQVTMMFWYRQQPGQSLTLIATANQGSEATYESGFVIDKFPISRPNLTFSTLTVSNMSPEDSSIYLCSVAPGQPNQPQHFGDGTRLSIL.

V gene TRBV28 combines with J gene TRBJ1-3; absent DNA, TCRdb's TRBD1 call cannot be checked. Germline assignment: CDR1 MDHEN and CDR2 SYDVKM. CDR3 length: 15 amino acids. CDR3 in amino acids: CASSFNRQFGNTIYF.

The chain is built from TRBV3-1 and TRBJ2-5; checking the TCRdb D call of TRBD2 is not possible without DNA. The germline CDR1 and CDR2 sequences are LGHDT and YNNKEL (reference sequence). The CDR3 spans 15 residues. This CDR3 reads CASRLPDYFQETQYF.

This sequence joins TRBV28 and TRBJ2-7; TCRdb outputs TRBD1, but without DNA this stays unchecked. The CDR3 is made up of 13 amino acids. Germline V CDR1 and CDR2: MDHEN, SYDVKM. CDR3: CASTTPSSYEQYF. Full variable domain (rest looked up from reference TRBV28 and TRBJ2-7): DVKVTQSSRYLVKRTGEKVFLECVQDMDHENMFWYRQDPGLGLRLIYFSYDVKMKEKGDIPEGYSVSREKKERFSLILESASTNQTSMYLCASTTPSSYEQYFGPGTRLTVT.

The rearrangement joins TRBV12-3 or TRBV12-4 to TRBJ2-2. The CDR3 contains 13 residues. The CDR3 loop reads CASSLIWAGELFF.

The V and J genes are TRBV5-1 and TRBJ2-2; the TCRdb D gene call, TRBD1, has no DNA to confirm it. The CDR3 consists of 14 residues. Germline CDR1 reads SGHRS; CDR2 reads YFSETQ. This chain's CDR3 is CASQVPGVAGELFF.

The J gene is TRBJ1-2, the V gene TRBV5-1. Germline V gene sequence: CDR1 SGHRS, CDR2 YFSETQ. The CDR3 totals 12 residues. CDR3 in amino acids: CASSFDQSDYTF.